This TCR beta chain was observed in a study of shared clonotypes between healthy human individuals. Between the trimmed V and J ends, which lost 0 bases and 2 bases, there was a span of 12 bases. Germline CDR1 MNHNY, CDR2 SVGAGI (reference sequence). The CDR3 consists of 16 residues. It was at deep level that the assay was run. Measured with immunoSEQ multiplex PCR; TCRdb has only the in-frame clones, and not every one. There are 550,000 to 700,000 clones in the sample; around 73% occur only once, and around 2% lies in the top ten. The source material was memory CD4+ T cells sorted from blood. Stated subset: CD45RA-negative fraction. This sequence was found in a woman under 40 in good health. V is TRBV6-6 and J is TRBJ2-3; D is undetermined. CDR3 region: CASSYSRLRPTDTQYF. For the CDR3, the DNA is TGTGCCAGCAGTTACTCGCGGTTGCGCCCCACAGATACGCAGTATTTT.